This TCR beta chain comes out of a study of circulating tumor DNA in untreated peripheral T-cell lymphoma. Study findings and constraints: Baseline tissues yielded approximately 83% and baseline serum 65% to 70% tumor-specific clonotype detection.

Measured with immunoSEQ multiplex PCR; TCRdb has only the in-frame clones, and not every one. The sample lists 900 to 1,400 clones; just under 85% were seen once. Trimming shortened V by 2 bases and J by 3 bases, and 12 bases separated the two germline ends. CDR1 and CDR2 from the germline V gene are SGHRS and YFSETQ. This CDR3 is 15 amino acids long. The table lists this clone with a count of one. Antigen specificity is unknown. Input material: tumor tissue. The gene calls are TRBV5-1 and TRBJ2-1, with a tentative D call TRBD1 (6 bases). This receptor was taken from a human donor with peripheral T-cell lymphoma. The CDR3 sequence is CASSFRDTNYNEQFF. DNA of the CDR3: TGCGCCAGCAGCTTCCGGGACACAAACTACAATGAGCAGTTCTTC. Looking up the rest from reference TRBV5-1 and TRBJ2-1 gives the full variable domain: KAGVTQTPRYLIKTRGQQVTLSCSPISGHRSVSWYQQTPGQGLQFLFEYFSETQRNKGNFPGRFSGRQFSNSRSEMNVSTLELGDSALYLCASSFRDTNYNEQFFGPGTRLTVL.